Below, 21 T cell receptor beta chains from the same sample are listed, as sequenced in a study of cytomegalovirus exposure and HLA in healthy donors. Amplification used 60 Vbeta primers and 13 Jbeta primers. Profiling relied on immunoSEQ multiplex PCR, and the TCRdb table lists in-frame clones only, not all of them. This sample has 78,000 or so clones, with over 60% found just once. The sample was PBMCs. These receptors came from a male donor in good health and CMV-seropositive.

The CDR3 here is CSVVLQAYGYTF. CDR3 coding DNA: TGCAGCGTTGTGCTACAGGCTTATGGCTACACCTTC. The V call is TRBV29-1, the J call TRBJ1-2; possibly TRBD1 for D (5 bases). The CDR3 spans 12 residues. Germline assignment: CDR1 SQVTM and CDR2 ANQGSEA. The germline V and J ends were trimmed by 4 bases and 5 bases, with 11 bases remaining between them.

This clone was counted a few times. The chain employs TRBV12-5 and TRBJ1-1, with 8 bases identical to TRBD1. The J segment lost 2 bases and the V segment lost 0 bases, leaving 5 bases of the junction unmatched. Germline V CDR1 and CDR2: LGHNT, FRNRAP. CDR3 size: 16 residues. The CDR3 DNA sequence: TGTGCTAGTGGTTTGGTCACCGGGACAGGTAACACTGAAGCTTTCTTT. This encodes CASGLVTGTGNTEAFF.

The table lists this clone with a few counts. This chain joins TRBV28 and TRBJ2-2; TRBD1 is a possible D gene (5 bases). V dropped 10 bases and J dropped 0 bases, with 15 bases sitting between them. Germline CDR1 reads MDHEN; CDR2 reads SYDVKM. This CDR3 has 15 amino acids. CDR3 in amino acids: CATKNRQTNTGELFF. CDR3 nucleotide sequence: TGTGCCACCAAAAATCGACAGACGAACACCGGGGAGCTGTTTTTT. The whole variable domain, filled in from reference TRBV28 and TRBJ2-2, reads DVKVTQSSRYLVKRTGEKVFLECVQDMDHENMFWYRQDPGLGLRLIYFSYDVKMKEKGDIPEGYSVSREKKERFSLILESASTNQTSMYLCATKNRQTNTGELFFGEGSRLTVL.

This rearrangement joins TRBV7-8 to TRBJ1-2, with a tentative D call TRBD1 (5 bases). The germline gives CDR1 SGHVS, CDR2 FQNEAQ. The CDR3 spans 14 residues. V lost 4 bases to trimming and J lost 4 bases, with 13 bases between them. In nucleotides, the CDR3 is TGTGCCAGCAGCTCTCTAGCGGGGCCCTATGGCTACACCTTC. It yields the protein CASSSLAGPYGYTF.

The rearrangement uses TRBV19 and TRBJ1-2, with TRBD1 identical over 11 bases. The V and J ends lost 3 bases and 7 bases, in that order; junction bases with no gene match: 7. The CDR3 totals 15 residues. The germline V gene encodes CDR1 LNHDA and CDR2 SQIVND (reference sequence). The CDR3 loop is CASSIFGQGASGYTF. The CDR3 nucleotides are TGTGCCAGTAGTATTTTTGGACAGGGGGCCAGTGGCTACACCTTC. The full variable domain, rest sourced from reference TRBV19 and TRBJ1-2, is DGGITQSPKYLFRKEGQNVTLSCEQNLNHDAMYWYRQDPGQGLRLIYYSQIVNDFQKGDIAEGYSVSREKKESFPLTVTSAQKNPTAFYLCASSIFGQGASGYTFGSGTRLTVV.

The genes are TRBV7-9 and TRBJ2-3, with D possibly TRBD2 on 6 matching bases. The germline V gene encodes CDR1 SEHNR and CDR2 FQNEAQ (reference sequence). The CDR3 covers 17 residues. V was pared by 5 bases and J by 0 bases, with 18 bases between. The CDR3 protein is CASSPPSVAASTDTQYF. For the CDR3, the DNA is TGTGCCAGCAGCCCCCCGTCGGTAGCGGCTAGCACAGATACGCAGTATTTT. Drawing the rest from reference TRBV7-9 and TRBJ2-3, the complete variable domain is DTGVSQNPRHKITKRGQNVTFRCDPISEHNRLYWYRQTLGQGPEFLTYFQNEAQLEKSRLLSDRFSAERPKGSFSTLEIQRTEQGDSAMYLCASSPPSVAASTDTQYFGPGTRLTVL.

This chain uses TRBV29-1 with TRBJ2-5, with TRBD1 matching over 7 bases. The CDR3 covers 14 residues. V was pared by 6 bases and J by 3 bases, with 10 bases of the junction left unmatched. Per the germline V gene, CDR1 is SQVTM and CDR2 is ANQGSEA. This CDR3 reads CSVIPVTGEETQYF. CDR3 nucleotides: TGCAGCGTAATTCCCGTCACAGGGGAAGAGACCCAGTACTTC. Variable domain in full (rest from reference TRBV29-1 and TRBJ2-5): SAVISQKPSRDICQRGTSLTIQCQVDSQVTMMFWYRQQPGQSLTLIATANQGSEATYESGFVIDKFPISRPNLTFSTLTVSNMSPEDSSIYLCSVIPVTGEETQYFGPGTRLLVL.

Worth noting for this clone: The conserved closing phenylalanine or tryptophan is absent in this CDR3, likely reflecting a read error. The limits of the CDR3 on the DNA are not certain, so only TCRdb's listed CDR3 is given. V and J are TRBV2 and TRBJ2-3; the listed D gene, TRBD2, was not tested against the DNA. The CDR3 sequence runs 8 residues, both termini included. Germline values: CDR1 SNHLY, CDR2 FYNNEI. The CDR3 region is CASSDGRG.

This clone has a handful of counts. The rearrangement joins TRBV2 to TRBJ1-3; perhaps TRBD1 as D (6 bases). V was trimmed by 4 bases and J by 10 bases, leaving 11 bases between them. The CDR3 runs 12 residues. Germline lookup yields CDR1 SNHLY and CDR2 FYNNEI. The CDR3: CASSGGGGTIYF. The CDR3 DNA reads as TGTGCCAGCAGTGGAGGGGGTGGGACCATATATTTT.

The rearrangement links TRBV29-1 to TRBJ1-2; D ambiguous. The length of the CDR3 is 11 residues. In germline, CDR1 is SQVTM, CDR2 ANQGSEA. The germline V and J ends were trimmed by 4 bases and 8 bases, with 11 bases remaining between them. CDR3 loop: CSVAGSRGYTF. Written as DNA, the CDR3 is TGCAGCGTTGCGGGATCCCGGGGCTACACCTTC.

V is TRBV7-8 and J is TRBJ2-1, with D hard to call. V was cut by 5 bases and J by 3 bases, with 11 bases left in between. The CDR3 length is 14 residues. Looked up from germline, CDR1 is SGHVS and CDR2 is FQNEAQ. The CDR3 coding sequence is TGTGCCAGCAGCCTCCCGCCGGGCTACAATGAGCAGTTCTTC. This gives the protein CASSLPPGYNEQFF.

A few counts support this clone. The chain recombines TRBV28 with TRBJ2-7, with a weak D call TRBD2 (7 bases). There are 16 residues in the CDR3. Germline CDR1 MDHEN, CDR2 SYDVKM. The V and J ends lost 4 bases and 3 bases respectively, with 19 bases between them. Written as DNA, the CDR3 is TGTGCCAGCAGTTCTGGGGCCGGGGGGCGCATCTACGAGCAGTACTTC. It specifies CASSSGAGGRIYEQYF.

The V call is TRBV5-1, the J call TRBJ2-3; TRBD1 agrees at 8 bases. CDR1 and CDR2 (germline): SGHRS, YFSETQ. Losses at the gene ends were 1 base for V and 5 bases for J; bases not matched to a gene: 3. The CDR3 has 14 residues. DNA for the CDR3: TGCGCCAGCAGCTTGCACGACAGGGGAGATACGCAGTATTTT. Translated: CASSLHDRGDTQYF.

This clone was seen a few times. The chain recombines TRBV6-1 with TRBJ1-6, with a weak D call TRBD1 (5 bases). Trimming took off 11 bases at V and 9 bases at J, with 17 bases between the two ends. The CDR3 extends over 13 amino acids. CDR1 and CDR2 (germline): MNHNS, SASEGT. The CDR3 loop is CAGTGLRGSPLHF. For the CDR3, the DNA is TGTGCCGGGACTGGGCTCCGGGGTTCACCCCTCCACTTT.

The V and J genes are TRBV19 and TRBJ2-2; a weak D match, TRBD2 (6 bases). The V end was cut by 10 bases, the J end by 6 bases, with 21 bases between. Germline loops: CDR1 LNHDA, CDR2 SQIVND (reference sequence). The CDR3 runs 15 residues. This CDR3 reads CATPAPGRTAGELFF. In DNA, the CDR3 is TGTGCCACCCCAGCTCCCGGGAGAACGGCCGGGGAGCTGTTTTTT. Using reference TRBV19 and TRBJ2-2 for the parts outside the CDR3, the full variable domain is DGGITQSPKYLFRKEGQNVTLSCEQNLNHDAMYWYRQDPGQGLRLIYYSQIVNDFQKGDIAEGYSVSREKKESFPLTVTSAQKNPTAFYLCATPAPGRTAGELFFGEGSRLTVL.

This clone showed up just a few times. The chain uses TRBV2 and TRBJ2-1; 8 positions match TRBD2. Germline V CDR1 and CDR2: SNHLY, FYNNEI. V shed 8 bases, J shed 7 bases, and the junction held 4 bases outside the gene matches. This CDR3 comprises 12 residues. This CDR3 is CASAGGPNEQFF. CDR3 nucleotides: TGTGCCAGCGCGGGAGGCCCGAATGAGCAGTTCTTC.

The chain joins TRBV19 to TRBJ1-1; 7 bases line up with TRBD1. The CDR3 length is 16 residues. V gave up 7 bases and J gave up 4 bases; unmatched junction bases: 15. Per the germline V gene, CDR1 is LNHDA and CDR2 is SQIVND (reference sequence). The CDR3 nucleotides are TGTGCCAGTACTCGACGAGGGGGCGCAGGATCCACTGAAGCTTTCTTT. The encoded protein is CASTRRGGAGSTEAFF. The whole variable domain, filled in from reference TRBV19 and TRBJ1-1, reads DGGITQSPKYLFRKEGQNVTLSCEQNLNHDAMYWYRQDPGQGLRLIYYSQIVNDFQKGDIAEGYSVSREKKESFPLTVTSAQKNPTAFYLCASTRRGGAGSTEAFFGQGTRLTVV.

V is TRBV7-9 and J is TRBJ2-1; no definite D call. Germline-derived CDR1 and CDR2 are SEHNR and FQNEAQ (reference sequence). The CDR3 is 14 residues long. V lost 8 bases and J lost 7, with 18 bases in between. In nucleotides, the CDR3 is TGTGCCAGCTGTCCGGGTAACCTTCGGAATGAGCAGTTCTTC. Translation: CASCPGNLRNEQFF. The entire variable domain, with the rest obtained from reference TRBV7-9 and TRBJ2-1, is as follows: DTGVSQNPRHKITKRGQNVTFRCDPISEHNRLYWYRQTLGQGPEFLTYFQNEAQLEKSRLLSDRFSAERPKGSFSTLEIQRTEQGDSAMYLCASCPGNLRNEQFFGPGTRLTVL.

This clone was observed a handful of times. The chain employs TRBV9 and TRBJ2-7; 9 nucleotides match TRBD1. The CDR3 is 16 residues long. Trimming took 1 base from V and 4 from J; bases not matched to a gene: 9. The germline V gene encodes CDR1 SGDLS and CDR2 YYNGEE. The CDR3 protein is CASSVSGQGGSYEQYF. The CDR3 DNA is TGTGCCAGCAGCGTATCGGGACAGGGCGGTTCTTACGAGCAGTACTTC.

The J gene is TRBJ1-1, the V gene TRBV5-1; TRBD1 might be the D (6 bases). This CDR3 has 15 residues. From germline, CDR1 is SGHRS and CDR2 YFSETQ. Trimming removed 3 bases at V and 4 bases at J, with 16 bases between. The DNA for the CDR3 is TGCGCCAGCAGCTCTGGCCGAGGGGGGGCCACTGAAGCTTTCTTT. Translating it yields CASSSGRGGATEAFF.

J is TRBJ2-2 and V is TRBV9; the match to TRBD1 covers 7 bases. Germline CDR1 is SGDLS and CDR2 is YYNGEE. V shed 3 bases and J 5 bases; nucleotides not matched to a gene: 7. The CDR3 extends over 15 amino acids. The DNA of the CDR3 is TGTGCCAGCAGCGAGAGGGGGCAGGGGACCGGGGAGCTGTTTTTT. Protein product: CASSERGQGTGELFF.